A single T cell receptor beta chain is shown here with its context. What it binds is unknown. This sample was taken from a study of long-term antiretroviral therapy in people with HIV. Study findings and constraints: Comparison with controls showed narrower CDR3 length ranges in HIV repertoires.

The CDR3 loop spans 15 amino acids. Germline CDR1 and CDR2: MNHEY and SVGAGI. V was pared by 7 bases and J by 0 bases, with 14 bases between. They ran version v3.0 of the immunoSEQ assay at survey level. Assay: immunoSEQ multiplex PCR; the TCRdb copy retains only in-frame clones and omits some. The table includes under 13,000 clones, over 75% detected once. The sequencing here drew on unsorted PBMCs, taken 1.8 years after starting antiretroviral therapy. The TCR originated in a man aged 35 to 55 with HIV. The V gene is TRBV6-5, the J gene TRBJ2-3; possibly TRBD2 for D (5 bases). The CDR3 nucleotides are TGTGCCAGCAACGCCGGGATTCTTAGCACAGATACGCAGTATTTT. Protein: CASNAGILSTDTQYF.